A single sample is the source of the 22 T cell receptor beta chains below, sequenced in a study of T-cell reconstitution after alpha-beta-depleted transplantation in children. Researchers prepared the TCRbeta library using unique molecular identifiers, the study reports. A single record per CDR3 protein comes from TCRdb applying MiXCR to the PCR reads. The sample consists of hundreds of thousands of distinct CDR3 sequences, approximately 13% of them appearing once. The sequencing here drew on PBMCs, mostly from graft donor cells, taken 360 days after TCRalphabeta/CD19-depleted stem cell transplant. Receptors were obtained from a male patient aged 10 to 17 who had a stem cell transplant for acute myeloid leukemia, so the T cells may come from the graft donor.

This clonotype has more than one count but fewer than ten. The J gene is TRBJ2-7, the V gene TRBV5-1, with 7 positions matching TRBD2. With 1 base clipped from V and 0 bases from J, the junction kept 10 bases outside the gene matches. Per the germline V gene, CDR1 is SGHRS and CDR2 is YFSETQ. CDR3 size: 17 residues. The CDR3 coding sequence is TGCGCCAGCAGCTTGAGTATCCTAGCGGAGCTCTCCTACGAGCAGTACTTC. It codes for CASSLSILAELSYEQYF.

This clonotype was observed many times. The chain carries TRBV28 and TRBJ2-7, with D unresolved. CDR3 length: 12 amino acids. Germline CDR1 and CDR2: MDHEN and SYDVKM. Trimming took 2 bases from V and 7 from J, leaving 9 bases between them. The CDR3 DNA reads as TGTGCCAGCAGTTTAGGTTCCGGGGAGCAGTACTTC. It codes for CASSLGSGEQYF.

At least ten counts were recorded for this clonotype. The chain has TRBV11-2 and TRBJ2-7; 8 bases fit TRBD1. CDR3 length: 14 residues. J was trimmed by 4 bases and V by 7 bases; bases with no gene match: 9. The germline CDR1 and CDR2 sequences are SGHAT and FQNNGV. The CDR3 DNA reads as TGTGCCAGCACCTCCAGGACAGGGTTATACGAGCAGTACTTC. It is translated as CASTSRTGLYEQYF. Drawing the rest from reference TRBV11-2 and TRBJ2-7, the complete variable domain is EAGVAQSPRYKIIEKRQSVAFWCNPISGHATLYWYQQILGQGPKLLIQFQNNGVVDDSQLPKDRFSAERLKGVDSTLKIQPAKLEDSAVYLCASTSRTGLYEQYFGPGTRLTVT.

This chain uses TRBV28 with TRBJ1-4; TRBD1 matches at 9 bases. The CDR3 is made up of 14 amino acids. Germline V gene sequence: CDR1 MDHEN, CDR2 SYDVKM. V shed 5 bases, J shed 8 bases, and the junction held 6 bases outside the gene matches. As DNA, the CDR3 is TGTGCCAGCAGTCTCCCAGGGACAGGGGAAAAACTGTTTTTT. Its protein product is CASSLPGTGEKLFF.

The rearrangement joins TRBV11-2 to TRBJ2-1; 9 bases agree with TRBD2. CDR1 is SGHAT, CDR2 FQNNGV, per germline. The CDR3 loop spans 17 amino acids. With 5 bases clipped from V and 3 bases from J, the junction kept 11 bases outside the gene matches. CDR3 in amino acids: CASSPLSGGGNYNEQFF. Written as DNA, the CDR3 is TGTGCCAGCAGCCCACTTAGCGGGGGCGGTAACTACAATGAGCAGTTCTTC.

This clonotype has only a few counts. At one end, the junction sequence differs from germline, possibly due to a read error. The chain carries TRBV29-1 and TRBJ1-2, with a weak D call TRBD1 (6 bases). The CDR3 length is 14 residues. Looked up from germline, CDR1 is SQVTM and CDR2 is ANQGSEA. The CDR3 coding sequence is TGCAGCGTGACAGGTTATGTGGGTGACTATGCCTACACCTTC. As protein: CSVTGYVGDYAYTF. The full variable domain, completed using reference TRBV29-1 and TRBJ1-2, is SAVISQKPSRDICQRGTSLTIQCQVDSQVTMMFWYRQQPGQSLTLIATANQGSEATYESGFVIDKFPISRPNLTFSTLTVSNMSPEDSSIYLCSVTGYVGDYAYTFGSGTRLTVV.

J is TRBJ2-3 and V is TRBV6-5; D call uncertain. This CDR3 is 17 amino acids long. CDR1 MNHEY and CDR2 SVGAGI come from the germline V gene. Trimming cost V 2 bases and J 2 bases, with 17 bases left between them. Here the CDR3 reads CASSYPASSSFTDTQYF. The DNA for the CDR3 is TGTGCCAGCAGTTACCCGGCCAGTTCCTCCTTCACAGATACGCAGTATTTT.

The rearrangement links TRBV4-1 to TRBJ1-2; possible D gene TRBD1, 6 bases. The germline V gene has CDR1 MGHRA and CDR2 YSYEKL. V lost 3 bases, J lost 4 bases, and 12 bases lay in between. The CDR3 extends over 14 amino acids. The CDR3 DNA reads TGCGCCAGCAGCCATGTGACAGGTGTCTATGGCTACACCTTC. It translates to CASSHVTGVYGYTF.

The V gene is TRBV18, the J gene TRBJ2-1, with TRBD2 matching 16 bases. Germline-derived CDR1 and CDR2 are KGHSH and LQKENI. With V trimmed by 8 bases and J by 2 bases, 3 bases remained unmatched. The CDR3 runs 16 residues. This CDR3 reads CASTGTSGRAYNEQFF. The DNA for the CDR3 is TGTGCCAGCACCGGGACTAGCGGGAGGGCCTACAATGAGCAGTTCTTC. Filled out from reference TRBV18 and TRBJ2-1, the complete variable domain reads NAGVMQNPRHLVRRRGQEARLRCSPMKGHSHVYWYRQLPEEGLKFMVYLQKENIIDESGMPKERFSAEFPKEGPSILRIQQVVRGDSAAYFCASTGTSGRAYNEQFFGPGTRLTVL.

About this clonotype: This may arise from a read error, as a much more abundant clone is one base away. The chain employs TRBV7-9 and TRBJ2-7; 8 bases are shared with TRBD1. The germline CDR1 and CDR2 sequences are SEHNR and FQNEAQ (reference sequence). The CDR3 covers 17 residues. Trimming took 6 bases from V and 0 from J; bases not matched to a gene: 13. CDR3 in amino acids: CASRTTGAVPSSYEQYF. CDR3 DNA sequence: TGTGCCAGCAGGACGACAGGGGCGGTACCTAGCTCCTACGAGCAGTACTTC.

This clonotype was seen a handful of times. The chain is built from TRBV28 and TRBJ2-7; D assignment may be TRBD1 or TRBD2 (5 bases each). Germline CDR1 MDHEN, CDR2 SYDVKM. The CDR3 loop spans 14 amino acids. Trimming removed 1 base from V and 3 bases from J, with 10 bases in between. The CDR3 coding sequence is TGTGCCAGCAGTTTATTCCCGGGACGCTACGAGCAGTACTTC. Translation gives CASSLFPGRYEQYF.

The chain couples TRBV6-1 to TRBJ2-7, with D possibly matching TRBD1 (5 bases). The CDR3 is 14 residues long. Germline-derived CDR1 and CDR2 are MNHNS and SASEGT. V was shortened by 7 bases and J by 1 base, with 14 bases between the two germline ends. The CDR3: CASISPQVSYEQYF. The CDR3 DNA reads as TGTGCCAGCATCTCCCCACAGGTATCCTACGAGCAGTACTTC.

This clonotype was observed once. The V call is TRBV27, the J call TRBJ1-2, with TRBD1 matching over 8 bases. The germline CDR1 and CDR2 sequences are MNHEY and SMNVEV (reference sequence). V gave up 5 bases and J gave up 5 bases; unmatched junction bases: 4. CDR3 length equals 13 residues. For the CDR3, the DNA is TGTGCCAGCAGTGGACAGGGTGAATATGGCTACACCTTC. Encoded protein: CASSGQGEYGYTF.

This clonotype was detected only a few times. The genes are TRBV4-3 and TRBJ2-3; TRBD1 is a possible D gene (6 bases). Trimming left V 1 base short and J 1 base short, with 15 bases between. CDR1 is LGHNA and CDR2 is YSLEER in the germline V gene. This CDR3 contains 17 residues. CDR3 DNA sequence: TGCGCCAGCAGCCAAGTCCCAGGGGCTGGGGGCACAGATACGCAGTATTTT. Translated: CASSQVPGAGGTDTQYF.

About this clonotype itself: At one end, the junction sequence differs from germline, possibly due to a read error. The gene calls are TRBV23-1 and TRBJ2-7; TRBD1 matches at 9 bases. TRBV23-1 is assigned to the ORF class and has an uncertain function. The CDR3 length is 17 residues. In DNA form, the CDR3 reads TGCACCAGCCCCTACAGGGGGCGAGGTTGGAATGGCTACGAGCAGTACTTC. Its protein product is CTSPYRGRGWNGYEQYF.

This clonotype has a count of ten or more. The chain has TRBV4-2 and TRBJ2-1; weak D call: TRBD2 (6 bases). Germline V gives CDR1 LGHNA, CDR2 YNFKEQ. The CDR3 length is 14 residues. Trimming stripped 4 bases from V and 6 bases from J, with 13 bases between. CDR3 protein: CASSLSGPGNEQFF. The CDR3 DNA reads TGTGCCAGCAGCCTCAGCGGGCCCGGCAATGAGCAGTTCTTC.

This chain links TRBV20-1 with TRBJ2-1; TRBD2 aligns across 13 bases. The CDR3 extends over 16 amino acids. V gave up 3 bases and J gave up 2 bases; unmatched junction bases: 4. Germline V gene lookup returns CDR1 DFQATT and CDR2 SNEGSKA (reference sequence). The CDR3 reads CSASRLAGGTYNEQFF. CDR3 nucleotides: TGCAGTGCTAGCCGACTAGCGGGAGGAACCTACAATGAGCAGTTCTTC.

There are a few counts of this clonotype. The chain carries TRBV11-1 and TRBJ2-7, with D maybe TRBD1 (6 bases). V was shortened by 3 bases and J by 3 bases, with 18 bases between the two germline ends. CDR1 SGHAT and CDR2 FQDESV come from the germline V gene (reference sequence). This CDR3 comprises 16 residues. CDR3 loop: CASSFFGTSKFYEQYF. The CDR3 bases are TGTGCCAGCAGCTTTTTCGGGACATCAAAGTTCTACGAGCAGTACTTC.

This clonotype was observed a few times. The CDR3 loop reads CASSYGAGGPYEQFF. The CDR3 DNA reads TGTGCCAGCAGTTACGGAGCGGGGGGGCCCTATGAGCAGTTCTTC. The chain couples TRBV12-3 or TRBV12-4 to TRBJ2-1; 10 bases agree with TRBD2. The length of the CDR3 is 15 residues. V trimming: 4 bases; J trimming: 8 bases; junction bases outside the gene matches: 8.

This clonotype was observed a few times. This rearrangement joins TRBV25-1 to TRBJ2-1; tentative D call: TRBD2 (5 bases). This CDR3 has 18 residues. Germline V gene data show CDR1 as MGHDK and CDR2 as SYGVNS. V was trimmed by 1 base and J by 3 bases, leaving 19 bases between them. The CDR3 protein is CASSELVWEGGLYNEQFF. CDR3 bases: TGTGCCAGCAGTGAATTAGTGTGGGAAGGAGGCCTCTACAATGAGCAGTTCTTC.

This sequence joins TRBV6-2 or TRBV6-3 and TRBJ2-1; D unclear. With 2 bases removed from V and 5 bases from J, the gap between germline ends came to 13 bases. The V gene's germline CDR1 is MNHEY and CDR2 SVGEGT. This CDR3 is 15 amino acids long. The CDR3 protein is CASSYEGFRDNEQFF. The DNA for the CDR3 is TGTGCCAGCAGTTACGAAGGGTTTCGGGACAATGAGCAGTTCTTC.

This clonotype was recorded a few times. The chain combines TRBV7-9 with TRBJ2-7; D is uncertain. V was trimmed by 5 bases and J by 0 bases, leaving 14 bases between them. This CDR3 region has 15 residues. Germline V gene sequence: CDR1 SEHNR, CDR2 FQNEAQ (reference sequence). CDR3 nucleotides: TGTGCCAGCAGCCCAAGGACGGGTAACTCCTACGAGCAGTACTTC. Encoded protein: CASSPRTGNSYEQYF.